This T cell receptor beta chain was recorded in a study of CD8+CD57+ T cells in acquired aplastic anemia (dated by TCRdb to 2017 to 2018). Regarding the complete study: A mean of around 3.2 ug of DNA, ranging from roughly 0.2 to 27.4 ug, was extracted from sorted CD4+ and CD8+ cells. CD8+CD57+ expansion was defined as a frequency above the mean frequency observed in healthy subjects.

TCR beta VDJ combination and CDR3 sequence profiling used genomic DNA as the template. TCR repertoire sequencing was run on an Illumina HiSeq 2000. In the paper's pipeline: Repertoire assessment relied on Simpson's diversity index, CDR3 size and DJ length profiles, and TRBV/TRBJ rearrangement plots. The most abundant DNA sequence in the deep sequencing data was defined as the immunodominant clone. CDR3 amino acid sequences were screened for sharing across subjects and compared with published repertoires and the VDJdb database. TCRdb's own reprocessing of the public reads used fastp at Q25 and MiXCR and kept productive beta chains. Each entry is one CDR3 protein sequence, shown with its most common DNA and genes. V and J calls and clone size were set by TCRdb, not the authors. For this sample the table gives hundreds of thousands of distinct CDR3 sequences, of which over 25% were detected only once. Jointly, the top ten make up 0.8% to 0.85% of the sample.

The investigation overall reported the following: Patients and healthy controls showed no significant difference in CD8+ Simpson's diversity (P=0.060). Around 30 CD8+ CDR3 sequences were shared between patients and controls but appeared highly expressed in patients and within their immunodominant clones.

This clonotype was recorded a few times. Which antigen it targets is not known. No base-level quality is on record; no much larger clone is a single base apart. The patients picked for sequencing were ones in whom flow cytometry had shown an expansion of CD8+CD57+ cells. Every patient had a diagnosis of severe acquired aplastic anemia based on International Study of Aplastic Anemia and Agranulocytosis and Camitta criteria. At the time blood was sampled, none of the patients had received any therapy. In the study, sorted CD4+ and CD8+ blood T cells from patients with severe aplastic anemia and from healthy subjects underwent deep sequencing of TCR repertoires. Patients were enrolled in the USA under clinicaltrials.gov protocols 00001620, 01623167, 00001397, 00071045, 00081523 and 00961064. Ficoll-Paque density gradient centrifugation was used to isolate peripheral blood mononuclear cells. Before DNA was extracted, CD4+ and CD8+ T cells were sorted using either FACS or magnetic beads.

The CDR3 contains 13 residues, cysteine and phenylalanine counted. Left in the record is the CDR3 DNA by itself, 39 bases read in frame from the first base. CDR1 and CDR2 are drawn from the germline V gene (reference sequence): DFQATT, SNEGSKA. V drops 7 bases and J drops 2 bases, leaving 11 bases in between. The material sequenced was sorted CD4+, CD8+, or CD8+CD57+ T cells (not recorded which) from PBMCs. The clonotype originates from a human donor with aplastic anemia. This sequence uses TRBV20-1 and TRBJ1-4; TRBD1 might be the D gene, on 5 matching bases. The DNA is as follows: TGCAGTGGCCAGGGAGGGACTAATGAAAAACTGTTTTTT. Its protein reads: CSGQGGTNEKLFF.